This is a list of T cell receptor beta chains from one sample in a study of long-term antiretroviral therapy in people with HIV. TCRdb keeps only in-frame clones here, not all; method: immunoSEQ multiplex PCR. The sample contains some 20,000 clones, approximately 80% of which appear only once. The sequenced sample was unsorted PBMCs, obtained 1.2 years after starting antiretroviral therapy. These receptors came from a woman aged 40 to 50 with HIV. Both conserved end residues are part of each CDR3. Fields, in order: J gene, V gene, CDR3 protein.

J: TRBJ1-4
V: TRBV19
CDR3: CASSEDRGHEKLFF

J: TRBJ1-2
V: TRBV5-1
CDR3: CASSLGGQGYGYTF

J: TRBJ2-7
V: TRBV27
CDR3: CASSPWRGGNKYYEQYF

J: TRBJ1-1
V: TRBV7-9
CDR3: CASSSMSGGRAFF

J: TRBJ2-3
V: TRBV14
CDR3: CASSHPAFSTDTQYF

J: TRBJ1-2
V: TRBV5-4
CDR3: CASACLPGKTYGYTF

J: TRBJ2-3
V: TRBV7-9
CDR3: CASSLMTGGTDTQYF

J: TRBJ1-5
V: TRBV6-5
CDR3: CASSYSIPLNQPQHF

J: TRBJ2-3
V: TRBV5-1
CDR3: CASSGGGLADTQYF

J: TRBJ2-5
V: TRBV28
CDR3: CASSGGAPQETQYF

J: TRBJ2-2
V: TRBV7-9
CDR3: CASSLTGGPNTGELFF

J: TRBJ2-2
V: TRBV29-1
CDR3: CSVGVGPSTGELFF

J: TRBJ2-1
V: TRBV2
CDR3: CASRRLLANNEQFF

J: TRBJ1-5
V: TRBV29-1
CDR3: CSVIIRDKGQPQHF

J: TRBJ1-1
V: TRBV27
CDR3: CASRTGSWGYTEAFF

J: TRBJ2-1
V: TRBV4-3
CDR3: CASSPLTGDYNEQFF

J: TRBJ2-7
V: TRBV7-9
CDR3: CASSSQAEIYEQYF

J: TRBJ2-5
V: TRBV10-3
CDR3: CAISERTAQETQYF

J: TRBJ2-4
V: TRBV15
CDR3: CATSRDLAGTKNIQYF

J: TRBJ2-7
V: TRBV9
CDR3: CASSGTKTYEQYF

J: TRBJ1-2
V: TRBV19
CDR3: CASQRGANYGYTF

J: TRBJ2-7
V: TRBV18
CDR3: CASSPGLAGGREQYF